The present TCR beta chain was sequenced within a study of T-cell reconstitution after alpha-beta-depleted transplantation in children. In this sample, this clonotype turned up a few times. Its antigen is still unknown. A library of TCRbeta sequences, prepared with unique molecular identifiers, was generated. TCRdb ran MiXCR on the PCR reads and lists one entry per CDR3 protein. The sample consists of hundreds of thousands of distinct CDR3 sequences, around 16% of them appearing once. Study-wide findings and caveats: Newly generated T cells supplied most T-cell counts and diversity one year post-transplant. The origin of high day-60 TCRbeta diversity in some patients lay in surviving recipient T cells and thymic progenitors.

Source: PBMCs, mostly from graft donor cells, taken 360 days after TCRalphabeta/CD19-depleted stem cell transplant. The clonotype originates from a boy under three years old who had a stem cell transplant for Wiskott-Aldrich syndrome, so the T cells may come from the graft donor.

This CDR3 reads CASSLGLTRGADTQYF. Written as DNA, the CDR3 is TGCGCCAGCAGCTTGGGGCTAACTCGAGGGGCAGATACGCAGTATTTT. This chain links TRBV5-1 with TRBJ2-3; TRBD1 or TRBD2 may be the D gene (5 bases each). Per germline, CDR1 SGHRS and CDR2 YFSETQ. The CDR3 contains 16 residues. The germline V and J ends were trimmed by 0 bases and 4 bases, with 15 bases remaining between them.